This TCR beta chain is from a study of CDR3 diversity in severe acne. In this sample, this clonotype turned up many times. TCRdb re-analysed the PCR reads in MiXCR, keeping a single row per CDR3 protein. The table lists over 85,000 distinct CDR3 sequences, roughly half of them singletons. Germline-derived CDR1 and CDR2 are MNHEY and SVGAGI. Trimming took off 0 bases at V and 8 bases at J, with 7 bases between the two ends. There are 13 residues in the CDR3. The sequenced sample consisted of blood. This receptor was identified in a male donor with acne. The rearrangement uses TRBV6-5 and TRBJ2-2; weak D call: TRBD1 (5 bases). This CDR3 reads CASSYSQGGELFF. In nucleotides, the CDR3 is TGTGCCAGCAGTTACTCCCAGGGTGGGGAGCTGTTTTTT.